This passage covers 22 T cell receptor beta chains from one sample sequenced in a study of identifying expanded T cells in peripheral blood. Profiled with immunoSEQ multiplex PCR; TCRdb holds only in-frame clones, not every one. The table includes approximately 86,000 clones, 70% to 90% detected once. The sequenced sample was blood. The receptors were gathered from a person aged 18-70 years in good health.

The rearrangement joins TRBV7-2 to TRBJ2-5; no reliable D call. CDR1 is SGHTA and CDR2 is FQGNSA in the germline V gene. Between the trimmed V and J ends, which lost 3 bases and 5 bases, there was a span of 10 bases. This CDR3 is 13 amino acids long. Written as DNA, the CDR3 is TGTGCCAGCAGCTTCAACTCGATGGAGACCCAGTACTTC. Its protein product is CASSFNSMETQYF. Variable domain in full (rest from reference TRBV7-2 and TRBJ2-5): GAGVSQSPSNKVTEKGKDVELRCDPISGHTALYWYRQSLGQGLEFLIYFQGNSAPDKSGLPSDRFSAERTGGSVSTLTIQRTQQEDSAVYLCASSFNSMETQYFGPGTRLLVL.

The chain is built from TRBV25-1 and TRBJ2-5, with D possibly matching TRBD1 (5 bases). The V end lost 3 bases, the J end lost 5 bases, and 13 bases lay between the germline ends. The CDR3 contains 14 residues. From germline, CDR1 is MGHDK and CDR2 SYGVNS. Here the CDR3 DNA reads TGTGCCAGCAGTGATTCGGCTGGGGCGGAGACCCAGTACTTC. Its translation: CASSDSAGAETQYF.

The chain has TRBV5-1 and TRBJ1-1, with no clear D. This CDR3 spans 15 amino acids. V was trimmed by 0 bases and J by 1 base, leaving 10 bases between them. Germline CDR1 SGHRS, CDR2 YFSETQ. The CDR3 DNA is TGCGCCAGCAGCTTGGCATGGGCAGGGAACACTGAAGCTTTCTTT. It encodes CASSLAWAGNTEAFF.

Notes on this clone: Its ends do not fully match the called genes, so a read error is possible. The chain recombines TRBV5-6 with TRBJ1-6, with unresolved D. The CDR3 runs to 13 residues. In germline, CDR1 is SGHDT, CDR2 YYEEEE. The CDR3 coding sequence is TGTGCCAGCACCTTGGGTGCGGACTCACCCCTCCACTTT. Translation gives CASTLGADSPLHF.

The chain has TRBV30 and TRBJ1-5; D is perhaps TRBD1 (5 bases). From germline, CDR1 is GTSNPN and CDR2 SVGIG (reference sequence). CDR3 length: 13 amino acids. Trimming took 4 bases from V and 4 from J, leaving 11 bases between them. In DNA, the CDR3 is TGTGCCTGGACGGGGGGGGGTAATCAGCCCCAGCATTTT. It encodes CAWTGGGNQPQHF.

V and J are TRBV7-8 and TRBJ2-7; D not resolved. This CDR3 region has 14 residues. Germline V CDR1 and CDR2: SGHVS, FQNEAQ. The V gene lost 1 base and the J gene lost 4 bases, with 11 bases spanning the gap. CDR3 in DNA: TGTGCCAGCAGCTTAGTAAATGAGGCTTACGAGCAGTACTTC. Protein product: CASSLVNEAYEQYF.

This clone was counted a few times. The chain employs TRBV9 and TRBJ2-2, with 7 nucleotides matching TRBD1. Germline-derived CDR1 and CDR2 are SGDLS and YYNGEE. Losses at the gene ends were 1 base for V and 5 bases for J; bases not matched to a gene: 2. The CDR3 is 14 amino acids. DNA of the CDR3: TGTGCCAGCAGCGTACAGACAGGGACCGGGGAGCTGTTTTTT. Amino acids: CASSVQTGTGELFF.

The table lists this clone with a few counts. This sequence joins TRBV27 and TRBJ2-7; D gene uncertain. The germline V gene encodes CDR1 MNHEY and CDR2 SMNVEV (reference sequence). Trimming pared 7 bases from V and 5 bases from J, leaving 15 bases between. The CDR3 consists of 13 residues. In DNA form, the CDR3 reads TGTGCCAGCAAAGTCCTCGGTCGTAACGAGCAGTACTTC. It encodes CASKVLGRNEQYF.

The J gene is TRBJ2-1, the V gene TRBV5-1, with unresolved D. The CDR3 length is 13 residues. V was trimmed by 0 bases and J by 6 bases, leaving 7 bases between them. The germline CDR1 and CDR2 sequences are SGHRS and YFSETQ. The CDR3 reads CASSLESGNEQFF. CDR3 bases: TGCGCCAGCAGCTTGGAGTCAGGCAATGAGCAGTTCTTC.

CDR3 protein: CASGTRQDNYGYTF. The CDR3 DNA reads TGTGCCAGTGGAACACGACAGGATAACTATGGCTACACCTTC. The chain joins TRBV19 to TRBJ1-2, with D perhaps matching TRBD1 (6 bases). From germline, CDR1 is LNHDA and CDR2 SQIVND (reference sequence). The V and J ends lost 8 bases and 1 base respectively, with 14 bases between them. There are 14 residues in the CDR3.

The J gene is TRBJ1-5, the V gene TRBV6-1; no firm D call. Trimming pared 5 bases from V and 8 bases from J, leaving 7 bases between. Germline loops: CDR1 MNHNS, CDR2 SASEGT. This CDR3 spans 11 amino acids. The CDR3 loop reads CASSYPEPQHF. The CDR3 region has the DNA TGTGCCAGCAGTTACCCTGAGCCCCAGCATTTT.

The V gene is TRBV2, the J gene TRBJ2-1; D not certain. V was cut by 7 bases and J by 3 bases, with 10 bases left in between. From germline, CDR1 is SNHLY and CDR2 FYNNEI. The CDR3 consists of 13 residues. CDR3 region: CASTPASYNEQFF. The CDR3 DNA follows: TGTGCCAGCACCCCCGCCAGCTACAATGAGCAGTTCTTC.

This clone was observed a single time. The J gene is TRBJ1-2, the V gene TRBV19; D uncertain. In germline, CDR1 is LNHDA, CDR2 SQIVND (reference sequence). V shed 4 bases and J shed 4 bases, with 19 bases lying between them. This CDR3 is 16 amino acids long. The CDR3, as DNA: TGTGCCAGTAGTACTATGTGGGAACCCGGCGGCTATGGCTACACCTTC. Its translation: CASSTMWEPGGYGYTF.

This sequence joins TRBV6-5 and TRBJ1-1, with D unclear. V gave up 6 bases and J gave up 1 base, with 15 bases separating them. The CDR3 contains 15 residues. Germline V gene lookup returns CDR1 MNHEY and CDR2 SVGAGI. CDR3 DNA sequence: TGTGCCAGCAGAAGCGATCATATCACGAACACTGAAGCTTTCTTT. It specifies CASRSDHITNTEAFF.

The V gene is TRBV2, the J gene TRBJ2-7, with D uncertain. Germline lookup yields CDR1 SNHLY and CDR2 FYNNEI. The CDR3 has 13 residues. V was trimmed by 5 bases and J by 1 base, leaving 9 bases between them. The CDR3 DNA is TGTGCCAGCAGTTCGGTCCAGTCCTACGAGCAGTACTTC. Its translation: CASSSVQSYEQYF. The entire variable domain, with the rest obtained from reference TRBV2 and TRBJ2-7, is as follows: EPEVTQTPSHQVTQMGQEVILRCVPISNHLYFYWYRQILGQKVEFLVSFYNNEISEKSEIFDDQFSVERPDGSNFTLKIRSTKLEDSAMYFCASSSVQSYEQYFGPGTRLTVT.

In its sample, this clone was seen a few times. CDR3 region: CASSLAANTIYF. In DNA form, the CDR3 reads TGTGCCAGCAGCTTAGCGGCGAACACCATATATTTT. The chain links TRBV7-9 to TRBJ1-3, with D uncertain. This CDR3 region has 12 residues. CDR1 is SEHNR and CDR2 is FQNEAQ in the germline V gene (reference sequence). The V end was cut by 0 bases, the J end by 7 bases, with 4 bases between. Drawing the rest from reference TRBV7-9 and TRBJ1-3, the complete variable domain is DTGVSQNPRHKITKRGQNVTFRCDPISEHNRLYWYRQTLGQGPEFLTYFQNEAQLEKSRLLSDRFSAERPKGSFSTLEIQRTEQGDSAMYLCASSLAANTIYFGEGSWLTVV.

This clone was observed a few times. J is TRBJ1-1 and V is TRBV6-5; D remains unclear. The CDR3 length is 11 residues. Trimming shortened V by 6 bases and J by 6 bases, and 8 bases separated the two germline ends. CDR1 and CDR2 (germline): MNHEY, SVGAGI. This CDR3 reads CASSYRSEAFF. Written as DNA, the CDR3 is TGTGCCAGCAGCTATCGTTCTGAAGCTTTCTTT.

This sequence joins TRBV2 and TRBJ2-5, with D perhaps given as TRBD1 or TRBD2 (5 bases each). V was pared by 8 bases and J by 11 bases, with 18 bases between. The CDR3 loop spans 12 amino acids. CDR1 and CDR2 (germline): SNHLY, FYNNEI. The CDR3 DNA reads as TGTGCCAGCTCTTTTCAGGGAGAGAAGCAGTACTTC. It specifies CASSFQGEKQYF.

The J gene is TRBJ2-3, the V gene TRBV7-6; D is possibly TRBD1 or TRBD2 (6 bases each). CDR1 is SGHVS and CDR2 is FNYEAQ in the germline V gene. The CDR3 sequence is 16 residues long. With 5 bases removed from V and 0 bases from J, the gap between germline ends came to 15 bases. The CDR3 reads CASSALGGPSTDTQYF. As DNA, the CDR3 is TGTGCCAGCAGCGCTTTAGGGGGGCCTAGCACAGATACGCAGTATTTT.

The chain joins TRBV25-1 to TRBJ1-3; 7 nucleotides line up with TRBD1. CDR3 size: 15 residues. With V trimmed by 3 bases and J by 0 bases, 2 bases remained unmatched. Looked up from germline, CDR1 is MGHDK and CDR2 is SYGVNS. The CDR3 DNA sequence: TGTGCCAGCAGTGAGGGACAGCTCTCTGGAAACACCATATATTTT. This codes for CASSEGQLSGNTIYF.

V gene TRBV7-9 combines with J gene TRBJ2-3, with TRBD2 as a possible D gene (6 bases). CDR1 is SEHNR and CDR2 is FQNEAQ in the germline V gene (reference sequence). With 4 bases removed from V and 3 bases from J, the gap between germline ends came to 17 bases. The CDR3 extends over 16 amino acids. The CDR3 sequence: CASSSARNGGTDTQYF. The CDR3 DNA is TGTGCCAGCAGCTCGGCACGGAATGGGGGGACAGATACGCAGTATTTT.

The gene calls are TRBV7-2 and TRBJ2-5; the D is unclear. The germline V gene has CDR1 SGHTA and CDR2 FQGNSA. The CDR3 is 13 amino acids. The germline V and J ends were trimmed by 6 bases and 4 bases, with 12 bases remaining between them. The CDR3 is CASSYLSVETQYF. The CDR3 DNA reads TGTGCCAGCAGTTATCTCTCCGTAGAGACCCAGTACTTC.